This T cell receptor (beta chain) is from a study of PD-1 blockade in classical Hodgkin lymphoma. Study in general: Every 2 weeks, patients got 3 mg/kg intravenous nivolumab.

Relapse after autologous stem cell transplantation occurred in every patient, and brentuximab vedotin exposure varied. As for this clone: Its antigen is not identified.

Using immunoSEQ multiplex PCR, the repertoire was profiled, and TCRdb retains in-frame clones only, with some absent. The sample yields 130,000 to 150,000 clones, approximately 72% seen once. Whole-study findings and limits: Complete responders matched newly diagnosed patients in baseline diversity. Only CD4+ TCR diversity, not CD8+, had risen significantly by C4D1. When set against healthy donors, newly diagnosed patients were reported to show lower baseline TCR diversity.

Germline CDR1 and CDR2: SGHNT and YYREEE (reference sequence). V lost 5 bases and J lost 2, with 10 bases in between. This CDR3 has 13 amino acids. The source is a human donor with classical Hodgkin lymphoma. The chain links TRBV5-4 to TRBJ2-5; possibly TRBD1 or TRBD2 for D (6 bases each). This specimen consisted of peripheral blood mononuclear cells (PBMCs), obtained before the second cycle of nivolumab. In DNA, the CDR3 is TGTGCCAGCAGGTTAGGGGGGCAAGAGACCCAGTACTTC. Translation gives CASRLGGQETQYF. The full variable domain, its missing parts supplied by reference TRBV5-4 and TRBJ2-5, is ETGVTQSPTHLIKTRGQQVTLRCSSQSGHNTVSWYQQALGQGPQFIFQYYREEENGRGNFPPRFSGLQFPNYSSELNVNALELDDSALYLCASRLGGQETQYFGPGTRLLVL.